Each of the 26 T cell receptor beta chains below was sequenced from the same sample in a study of beta chain features in type 1 diabetes. The whole isolated RNA underwent reverse transcription, so sequencing captured expressed TCRB transcripts. Sequenced by immunoSEQ multiplex PCR; TCRdb stores in-frame clones only, minus some. The sample lists roughly 290,000 clones, 8% occurring once. The sample taken for sequencing was central memory CD4+ T cells from blood. Receptor source: a woman between 18 and 30 years old in good health.

This clone was counted between two and nine times. The chain links TRBV11-2 to TRBJ1-1; D is undetermined. V was shortened by 5 bases and J by 1 base, with 17 bases between the two germline ends. Per the germline V gene, CDR1 is SGHAT and CDR2 is FQNNGV. The CDR3 has 16 residues. The CDR3 nucleotides read TGTGCCAGCAGCCCGAGCCGGGCCAAGGGGAACACTGAAGCTTTCTTT. Protein sequence: CASSPSRAKGNTEAFF.

This clone was observed a few times. The genes are TRBV4-3 and TRBJ1-3; D is uncertain. The CDR3 runs to 12 residues. Between the trimmed V and J ends, which lost 0 bases and 7 bases, there was a span of 4 bases. Germline CDR1 reads LGHNA; CDR2 reads YSLEER. This CDR3 reads CASSQEGNTIYF. CDR3 in DNA: TGCGCCAGCAGCCAAGAAGGGAACACCATATATTTT.

DNA of the CDR3: TGTGCCAGCAATGGACTAGCGGAGACCCGACCGGGGCAGTTCTTC. Residues: CASNGLAETRPGQFF. The V gene is TRBV2, the J gene TRBJ2-1; 10 bases are shared with TRBD2. The CDR3 is 15 amino acids. V dropped 7 bases and J dropped 12; count of bases not matched to a gene: 15. The germline V gene encodes CDR1 SNHLY and CDR2 FYNNEI.

This clone was counted many times. Other DNA sequences in the same sample also yield this CDR3. This rearrangement joins TRBV6-5 to TRBJ1-5; 7 bases agree with TRBD1. This CDR3 contains 14 residues. V shed 5 bases and J 5 bases; nucleotides not matched to a gene: 6. CDR1 and CDR2 (germline): MNHEY, SVGAGI. CDR3 coding DNA: TGTGCCAGCAGTAAACAGGGGAGGGATCAGCCCCAGCATTTT. This encodes CASSKQGRDQPQHF.

Only a few counts were recorded for this clone. The chain combines TRBV6-6 with TRBJ1-5; no reliable D call. The V gene's germline CDR1 is MNHNY and CDR2 SVGAGI (reference sequence). Trimming removed 4 bases at V and 5 bases at J, with 15 bases between. The CDR3 has 15 residues. The CDR3 protein is CASSLVKAGDQPQHF. In nucleotides, the CDR3 is TGTGCCAGCAGTTTGGTGAAGGCAGGAGATCAGCCCCAGCATTTT.

The chain combines TRBV11-2 with TRBJ1-2, with D unclear. The ends were cut back, 6 bases at V and 2 bases at J, with 19 bases in the middle. Germline-derived CDR1 and CDR2 are SGHAT and FQNNGV. This CDR3 region has 16 residues. In DNA, the CDR3 is TGTGCCAGCAGTCGATCCTTGTCAGTTTTAAACTATGGCTACACCTTC. This encodes CASSRSLSVLNYGYTF.

This clone occurred a few times. The chain links TRBV7-9 to TRBJ2-4, with unresolved D. The CDR3 has 15 residues. V lost 2 bases and J 2 bases, leaving 10 bases between the germline ends. Germline CDR1 is SEHNR and CDR2 is FQNEAQ (reference sequence). The CDR3 here is CASSLIQSTKNIQYF. The CDR3 DNA follows: TGTGCCAGCAGCTTAATCCAGTCGACCAAAAACATTCAGTACTTC.

This clone came up a few times. The chain carries TRBV2 and TRBJ1-1, with TRBD1 as a possible D gene (5 bases). CDR3 length equals 12 residues. Germline assignment: CDR1 SNHLY and CDR2 FYNNEI. V was shortened by 7 bases and J by 5 bases, with 11 bases between the two germline ends. The CDR3 protein is CASILRVTEAFF. In nucleotides, the CDR3 is TGTGCCAGCATTCTCAGGGTGACTGAAGCTTTCTTT.

At least ten counts were recorded for this clone. The V gene is TRBV4-1, the J gene TRBJ2-5; 10 bases agree with TRBD2. The V segment lost 4 bases and the J segment 1 base; nucleotides outside the gene matches: 9. This CDR3 has 17 amino acids. Looked up from germline, CDR1 is MGHRA and CDR2 is YSYEKL. CDR3 residues: CASSLRASGGAQETQYF. CDR3 in DNA: TGCGCCAGCAGCCTTCGCGCTAGCGGGGGTGCCCAAGAGACCCAGTACTTC.

This chain connects TRBV5-1 to TRBJ1-6; D may be TRBD1 (6 bases). Looked up from germline, CDR1 is SGHRS and CDR2 is YFSETQ. Trimming stripped 0 bases from V and 12 bases from J, with 13 bases between. The CDR3 is 14 residues long. The CDR3 protein is CASSLDRERGPLHF. CDR3 coding DNA: TGCGCCAGCAGCTTGGACAGGGAAAGAGGACCCCTCCACTTT.

This clone occurred a few times. With only one base between it and a far larger clone, this is likely a read error. The sample holds other DNA sequences that translate to the same CDR3. The chain combines TRBV4-3 with TRBJ2-7; 11 nucleotides agree with TRBD2. J gave up 4 bases and V 4 bases, and 0 bases lay outside the gene matches. The CDR3 consists of 13 residues. Per germline, CDR1 LGHNA and CDR2 YSLEER. The chain's CDR3 is CASSRTSGYEQYF. The CDR3 DNA is TGCGCCAGCAGCCGGACTAGCGGGTACGAGCAGTACTTC.

This clone was recorded a few times. V is TRBV4-1 and J is TRBJ2-6; D gene ambiguous. The CDR3 contains 17 residues. V lost 2 bases and J 3 bases, leaving 14 bases between the germline ends. Germline V gene data show CDR1 as MGHRA and CDR2 as YSYEKL. CDR3 sequence reads: CASSQPGTWVGANVLTF. The CDR3 DNA is TGCGCCAGCAGCCAACCGGGCACCTGGGTTGGGGCCAACGTCCTGACTTTC.

This clone was detected only a few times. The junction does not match germline at one end; this may be a read error. The gene calls are TRBV19 and TRBJ1-2; 9 nucleotides align to TRBD1. CDR1 is LNHDA, CDR2 SQIVND, per germline (reference sequence). The CDR3 has 13 amino acids. CDR3 bases: TGTGCCAGTAGTGCGAACCGGGACAGGGCGTTCTTATTC. The encoded protein is CASSANRDRAFLF.

The table lists this clone with many counts. The chain couples TRBV7-9 to TRBJ2-7; possibly TRBD1 or TRBD2 for D (5 bases each). The germline V gene has CDR1 SEHNR and CDR2 FQNEAQ (reference sequence). The V gene lost 5 bases and the J gene lost 10 bases, with 18 bases spanning the gap. CDR3 length: 13 amino acids. Written as DNA, the CDR3 is TGTGCCAGCAGCGACCAATGGGGGACCGAACAGTACTTC. This translates into CASSDQWGTEQYF.

This clone was seen only a few times. The genes are TRBV5-1 and TRBJ1-2, with a weak D call TRBD1 (5 bases). Trimming pared 0 bases from V and 6 bases from J, leaving 15 bases between. Germline CDR1 is SGHRS and CDR2 is YFSETQ. The CDR3 consists of 15 residues. CDR3 in DNA: TGCGCCAGCAGCTTGGGGACGGGGGAGAAAGATGGCTACACCTTC. The encoded protein is CASSLGTGEKDGYTF.

The V and J genes are TRBV4-1 and TRBJ2-7; TRBD1 matches at 11 bases. CDR1 and CDR2 from the germline V gene are MGHRA and YSYEKL. The CDR3 has 16 residues. J was trimmed by 6 bases and V by 1 base; bases with no gene match: 8. CDR3 loop: CASSQGIGTGGFEQYF. The CDR3 DNA is TGCGCCAGCAGCCAAGGGATAGGGACAGGGGGATTCGAGCAGTACTTC.

This clone was seen a few times. CDR3 bases: TGTGCCACCAGCAGAGATAGACCGACCGCCAGCTCAACCCCGGATACGCAGTATTTT. Protein product: CATSRDRPTASSTPDTQYF. J is TRBJ2-3 and V is TRBV15; D gene unclear. This CDR3 region has 19 residues. CDR1 and CDR2 from the germline V gene are LNHNV and YYDKDF (reference sequence). The V end was cut by 0 bases, the J end by 6 bases, with 25 bases between.

The chain combines TRBV6-5 with TRBJ1-4; TRBD1 aligns across 8 bases. The V gene end was trimmed by 10 bases and the J gene end by 0 bases; junction bases not matched to a gene: 7. The CDR3 covers 15 residues. Germline V gives CDR1 MNHEY, CDR2 SVGAGI. CDR3 sequence (DNA): TGTGCCACCGGTAAACAGGGGGCAACTAATGAAAAACTGTTTTTT. It translates to CATGKQGATNEKLFF.

Only a few counts were recorded for this clone. The chain links TRBV30 to TRBJ2-1; D may be TRBD1 (6 bases). Trimming shortened V by 5 bases and J by 10 bases, and 18 bases separated the two germline ends. The length of the CDR3 is 13 residues. CDR1 and CDR2 from the germline V gene are GTSNPN and SVGIG (reference sequence). This CDR3 is CAWSQLLRGEQFF. CDR3 coding DNA: TGTGCCTGGTCCCAACTGCTTAGGGGGGAGCAGTTCTTC.

The table lists this clone with a few counts. The chain joins TRBV2 to TRBJ1-1; the D is unclear. V was trimmed by 0 bases and J by 1 base, leaving 6 bases between them. The V gene's germline CDR1 is SNHLY and CDR2 FYNNEI. The CDR3 contains 14 residues. DNA for the CDR3: TGTGCCAGCAGTGAAGCGCTTGGGAACACTGAAGCTTTCTTT. Its protein is CASSEALGNTEAFF. The full variable domain, in which reference TRBV2 and TRBJ1-1 provide the parts outside the CDR3, is EPEVTQTPSHQVTQMGQEVILRCVPISNHLYFYWYRQILGQKVEFLVSFYNNEISEKSEIFDDQFSVERPDGSNFTLKIRSTKLEDSAMYFCASSEALGNTEAFFGQGTRLTVV.

The V gene is TRBV7-9, the J gene TRBJ1-1; D not resolved. Germline assignment: CDR1 SEHNR and CDR2 FQNEAQ (reference sequence). The V and J ends lost 8 bases and 8 bases respectively, with 3 bases between them. The CDR3 contains 8 residues. In nucleotides, the CDR3 is TGTGCCAGCTCAGAAGCTTTCTTT. Protein sequence: CASSEAFF.

The gene calls are TRBV6-5 and TRBJ2-3, with D unclear. Trimming stripped 6 bases from V and 3 bases from J, with 13 bases between. Germline V gives CDR1 MNHEY, CDR2 SVGAGI. This CDR3 is built from 14 residues. The CDR3 here is CASSLRRKTDTQYF. The CDR3 DNA sequence: TGTGCCAGCAGCCTCCGCAGAAAAACAGATACGCAGTATTTT.

This clone was detected only a few times. The CDR3, as DNA: TGCGCCAGCAGCATACAGGTTCACAATGAGCAGTTCTTC. This gives the protein CASSIQVHNEQFF. The chain recombines TRBV4-3 with TRBJ2-1, with D perhaps matching TRBD1 (5 bases). Germline CDR1 LGHNA, CDR2 YSLEER. Trimming took off 5 bases at V and 5 bases at J, with 10 bases between the two ends. The CDR3 has 13 amino acids.

The V call is TRBV11-1, the J call TRBJ2-3; the D gene is possibly TRBD2 (6 bases). Germline lookup yields CDR1 SGHAT and CDR2 FQDESV (reference sequence). This CDR3 contains 16 residues. Between the trimmed V and J ends, which lost 2 bases and 4 bases, there was a span of 16 bases. Here the CDR3 reads CASSLLTGLGADTQYF. In nucleotides, the CDR3 is TGTGCCAGCAGCTTACTCACGGGACTGGGGGCAGATACGCAGTATTTT.

The sample holds a few counts of this clone. The chain carries TRBV4-1 and TRBJ1-6; the D is unclear. CDR3 length: 13 amino acids. Trimming cost V 6 bases and J 4 bases, with 7 bases left between them. Germline lookup yields CDR1 MGHRA and CDR2 YSYEKL. DNA for the CDR3: TGCGCCAGCAGGGGTGGATATAATTCACCCCTCCACTTT. Its translation: CASRGGYNSPLHF.

This clone has just a few counts. The rearrangement joins TRBV5-1 to TRBJ2-1, with D unclear. The V and J ends lost 7 bases and 6 bases respectively, with 11 bases between them. This CDR3 comprises 12 residues. The germline gives CDR1 SGHRS, CDR2 YFSETQ. The CDR3 loop is CASRGRTNEQFF. The CDR3, as DNA: TGCGCCAGCCGTGGGCGGACCAATGAGCAGTTCTTC.